This T cell receptor (beta chain) derives from a study of blood T cell repertoires in COVID-19. Background on the study: Both acute and convalescent COVID-19 samples were obtained from the United States, Italy and Spain.

Those enrolled, adults aged roughly 18 to 100 years, came from some 23 US areas. Donors of Cohort 3 who recovered were those that had two negative PCRs, clearance, or symptom resolution. Original processing notes: Estimation of nucleated cell counts relied on the amplification of reference gene primers. Data came from immunoSEQ multiplex PCR; TCRdb stores just in-frame clones and leaves some out. The V and J calls and clone size come from that table; D and trimming were worked out from the DNA. The sample includes approximately 200,000 clones, roughly 86% of them seen just once. Germline lookup yields CDR1 SGDLS and CDR2 YYNGEE. V trimming: 0 bases; J trimming: 5 bases; junction bases outside the gene matches: 2. CDR3 length: 15 amino acids.

V and J are TRBV9 and TRBJ2-7, with TRBD2 matching over 13 bases. Material for sequencing was PBMCs or T cells enriched from blood (not recorded which). The receptor was isolated from a woman between 25 and 40 years old who had recovered from COVID-19. The CDR3 region is CASSVGLAGGDEQYF. Here the CDR3 DNA reads TGTGCCAGCAGCGTAGGACTAGCGGGAGGAGACGAGCAGTACTTC.